The next 2 T cell receptor beta chains were all read from a single sample in a study of T-cell memory formation after mild COVID-19. TCRdb re-called the 5' RACE reads through MiXCR, storing one row per CDR3 protein. The sample yields 350,000 or so distinct CDR3 sequences, roughly 13% seen once. Sequences were obtained from PBMCs or a T cell subset sorted from them (not recorded which). The receptors derive from a man between 18 and 35 years old who had mild COVID-19 (a few samples of this study predate the infection). Cell type and time point are not known.

A remark on this clonotype: Because it lacks the conserved phenylalanine or tryptophan at the end, this CDR3 is likely a read error. No DNA is shown, since the ends of the CDR3 on it are uncertain; the CDR3 is the one TCRdb lists. The V call is TRBV29-1, the J call TRBJ2-7; the table's TRBD2 call for D was not verified on the DNA. The CDR3 spans 11 amino acids, including both terminal residues. Germline lookup yields CDR1 SQVTM and CDR2 ANQGSEA. The CDR3 reads CSVGRSARMGL.

This clonotype was seen a handful of times. This chain uses TRBV7-2 with TRBJ1-5, with a possible D match to TRBD1 (6 bases). Trimming left V 5 bases short and J 7 bases short, with 12 bases between. The germline V gene has CDR1 SGHTA and CDR2 FQGNSA. The CDR3 extends over 13 amino acids. The CDR3 spells CASSTRGNQPQHF. Written as DNA, the CDR3 is TGTGCCAGCAGCACCAGGGGTAACCAGCCCCAGCATTTT.